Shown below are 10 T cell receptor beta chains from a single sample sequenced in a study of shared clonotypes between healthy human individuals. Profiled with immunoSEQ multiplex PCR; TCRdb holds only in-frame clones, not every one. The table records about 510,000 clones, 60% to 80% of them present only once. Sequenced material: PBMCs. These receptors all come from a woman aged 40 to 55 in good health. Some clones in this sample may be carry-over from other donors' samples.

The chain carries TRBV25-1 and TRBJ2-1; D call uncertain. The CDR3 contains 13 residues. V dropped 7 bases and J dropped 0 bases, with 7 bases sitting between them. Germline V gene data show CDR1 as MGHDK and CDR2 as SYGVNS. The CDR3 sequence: CASTLSSYNEQFF. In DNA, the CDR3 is TGTGCCAGCACCCTGAGCTCCTACAATGAGCAGTTCTTC.

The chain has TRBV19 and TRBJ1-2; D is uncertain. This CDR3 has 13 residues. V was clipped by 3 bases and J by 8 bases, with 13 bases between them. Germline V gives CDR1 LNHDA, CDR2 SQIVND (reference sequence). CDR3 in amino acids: CASSMIGSGGYTF. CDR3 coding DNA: TGTGCCAGTAGTATGATAGGTTCGGGCGGCTACACCTTC.

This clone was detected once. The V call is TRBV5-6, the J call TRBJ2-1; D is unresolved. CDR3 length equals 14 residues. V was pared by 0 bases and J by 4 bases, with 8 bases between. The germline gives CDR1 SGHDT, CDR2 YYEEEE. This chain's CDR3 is CASSLAGRYNEQFF. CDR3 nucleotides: TGTGCCAGCAGCTTGGCCGGCAGGTACAATGAGCAGTTCTTC.

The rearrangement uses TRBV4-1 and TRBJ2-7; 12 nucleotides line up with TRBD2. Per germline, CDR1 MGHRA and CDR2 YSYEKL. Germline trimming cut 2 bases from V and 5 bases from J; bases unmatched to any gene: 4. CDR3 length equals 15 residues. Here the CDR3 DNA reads TGCGCCAGCAGCCAATTAAGGACTAGCGGGAACGAGCAGTACTTC. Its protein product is CASSQLRTSGNEQYF.

CDR3 in DNA: TGTGCCAGTACCAACACAGGGACTAACTATGGCTACACCTTC. Translated, it gives CASTNTGTNYGYTF. The V and J genes are TRBV19 and TRBJ1-2; maybe TRBD1 (6 bases). The length of the CDR3 is 14 residues. Trimming cost V 7 bases and J 0 bases, with 12 bases left between them. Germline-derived CDR1 and CDR2 are LNHDA and SQIVND (reference sequence). Full variable domain (remainder filled in from reference TRBV19 and TRBJ1-2): DGGITQSPKYLFRKEGQNVTLSCEQNLNHDAMYWYRQDPGQGLRLIYYSQIVNDFQKGDIAEGYSVSREKKESFPLTVTSAQKNPTAFYLCASTNTGTNYGYTFGSGTRLTVV.

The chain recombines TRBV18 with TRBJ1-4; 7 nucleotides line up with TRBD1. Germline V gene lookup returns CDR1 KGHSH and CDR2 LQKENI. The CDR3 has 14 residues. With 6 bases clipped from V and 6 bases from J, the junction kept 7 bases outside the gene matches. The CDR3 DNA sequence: TGTGCCAGCTCGCCCGGGACAGCTTATGAAAAACTGTTTTTT. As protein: CASSPGTAYEKLFF.

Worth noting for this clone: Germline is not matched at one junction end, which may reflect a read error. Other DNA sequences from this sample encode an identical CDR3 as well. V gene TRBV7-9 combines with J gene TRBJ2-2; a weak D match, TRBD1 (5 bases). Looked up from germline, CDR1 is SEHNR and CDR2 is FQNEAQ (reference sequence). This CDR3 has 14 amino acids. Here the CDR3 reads CASSSTENTGELFF. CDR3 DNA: TGTGCTAGCAGCTCGACAGAGAACACCGGGGAGCTGTTTTTT.

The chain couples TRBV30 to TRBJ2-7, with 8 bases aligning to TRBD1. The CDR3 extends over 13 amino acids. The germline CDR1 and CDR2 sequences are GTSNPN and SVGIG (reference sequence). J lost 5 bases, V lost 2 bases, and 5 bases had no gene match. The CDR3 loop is CAWSYDRGHEQYF. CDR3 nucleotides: TGTGCCTGGAGTTACGACAGGGGCCACGAGCAGTACTTC.

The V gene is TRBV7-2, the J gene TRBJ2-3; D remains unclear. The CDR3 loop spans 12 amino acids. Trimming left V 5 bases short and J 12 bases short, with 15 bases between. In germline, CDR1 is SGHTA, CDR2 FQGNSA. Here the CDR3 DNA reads TGTGCCAGCAGCATACAGAGCGCCAGTCAGTATTTT. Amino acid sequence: CASSIQSASQYF.

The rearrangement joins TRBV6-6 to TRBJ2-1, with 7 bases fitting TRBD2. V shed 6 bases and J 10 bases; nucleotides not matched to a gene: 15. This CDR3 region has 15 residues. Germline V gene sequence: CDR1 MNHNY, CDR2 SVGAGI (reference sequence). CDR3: CASRRPSGRAEEQFF. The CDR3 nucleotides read TGTGCCAGCAGGCGGCCTAGTGGGAGGGCCGAGGAGCAGTTCTTC.